This is a list of T cell receptor beta chains from one sample in a study of tumor-infiltrating lymphocytes in primary liver carcinoma. TCRdb recomputed calls from the multiplex PCR reads with MiXCR, one row per CDR3 protein. The profile shows 300,000 to 400,000 distinct CDR3 sequences, about 65% of them singletons. The sequencing input was peripheral blood. Receptors were obtained from a man aged 40-49 years with primary liver carcinoma and hepatitis B virus infection. Both conserved end residues are part of each CDR3. D genes are given only for firm matches. Expanded clones get a size class; other rows say once, few or many, or leave the size out.

abundance	v_gene	d_gene	j_gene	CDR3aa	CDR3nt
few	TRBV6-6	TRBD2	TRBJ2-7	CASSPAGGPYEQYF	TGTGCCAGCAGCCCAGCGGGAGGGCCATACGAGCAGTACTTC
-	TRBV5-5	-	TRBJ2-1	CTSSLVGLRSEQFF	TGTACCAGCAGCTTGGTAGGGCTACGCAGTGAGCAGTTCTTC
-	TRBV11-2	TRBD2	TRBJ2-5	CASGPGLVRRQETQYF	TGTGCCAGCGGCCCCGGACTAGTGAGGAGACAAGAGACCCAGTACTTC
-	TRBV7-9	-	TRBJ2-7	CVSSGPERTGYHSYEQYF	TGTGTCAGCAGCGGGCCCGAGAGGACAGGTTACCACTCCTACGAGCAGTACTTC
-	TRBV6-5	TRBD1	TRBJ2-7	CASPGQAASFYEQYF	TGTGCCAGCCCCGGACAGGCAGCATCCTTTTACGAGCAGTACTTC
-	TRBV6-6	-	TRBJ2-7	CANSYASGTYEQYF	TGTGCCAATAGTTACGCTTCGGGGACCTACGAGCAGTACTTC
-	TRBV6-5	-	TRBJ2-7	CASSDSYGQYF	TGTGCCAGTAGTGACTCCTACGGGCAGTACTTC
-	TRBV11-2	-	TRBJ2-2	CASSLKVNANTGVLFF	TGTGCCAGTAGCTTAAAGGTTAATGCGAACACCGGGGTGCTGTTTTTT
-	TRBV11-3	TRBD2	TRBJ2-4	CVSSSAASGDIRYF	TGTGTCAGCAGCTCCGCAGCTAGCGGGGACATTCGGTACTTC
many	TRBV6-1	-	TRBJ2-3	CASSEAQYGRSTDTQYF	TGTGCCAGCAGTGAAGCGCAATATGGAAGGAGCACAGATACGCAGTATTTT
-	TRBV5-4	TRBD2	TRBJ2-1	CASSMGGRINNEQFF	TGTGCCAGCAGCATGGGCGGGAGAATAAACAATGAGCAGTTCTTC
few	TRBV14	TRBD2	TRBJ2-3	CASSPRRGTSGSPETQYF	TGTGCCAGCAGCCCCCGAAGGGGTACTAGCGGGTCCCCCGAAACGCAGTATTTT
-	TRBV11-2	-	TRBJ2-7	CVSRKPGGNEQYF	TGTGTCAGCCGAAAACCAGGAGGGAACGAGCAGTACTTC
-	TRBV5-4	TRBD2	TRBJ2-3	CASSLGPTGGATDTQYF	TGTGCCAGCAGCTTAGGACCTACGGGAGGGGCCACAGATACGCAGTATTTT
-	TRBV7-9	-	TRBJ1-1	CASSLEGFWQGGTEAFF	TGTGCCAGCAGCTTAGAAGGTTTCTGGCAGGGAGGAACTGAAGCTTTCTTT
-	TRBV5-4	-	TRBJ2-3	CAGRDGTDTQYF	TGTGCGGGACGGGACGGCACAGATACGCAGTATTTT
-	TRBV12-3/TRBV12-4	-	TRBJ1-1	CPSSLGENTEAFF	TGTCCCAGCAGTTTGGGAGAGAACACTGAAGCTTTCTTT
-	TRBV14	-	TRBJ2-5	CASSQTFGCDQETQYF	TGTGCCAGCAGCCAAACCTTTGGCTGCGACCAAGAGACCCAGTACTTC
-	TRBV7-3	TRBD1	TRBJ2-3	CASSSRDGTGSDTQYF	TGTGCCAGCAGCTCTAGGGACGGGACAGGGTCGGATACGCAGTATTTT
-	TRBV11-2	TRBD1	TRBJ2-7	CASSFRGQGFACEQYF	TGTGCCAGCAGCTTCCGTGGACAGGGGTTCGCCTGCGAGCAGTACTTC
-	TRBV28	TRBD2	TRBJ2-5	CASSPLAGEGETQYF	TGTGCCAGCAGTCCCTTAGCGGGAGAGGGAGAGACCCAGTACTTC
few	TRBV7-8	TRBD1	TRBJ1-5	CASSFNRGTQPQHF	TGTGCCAGCAGCTTCAACAGGGGGACTCAGCCCCAGCATTTT
many	TRBV29-1	TRBD1	TRBJ1-2	CSAGTGLRGDGYTF	TGCAGCGCCGGGACAGGGCTACGCGGGGATGGCTACACCTTC
-	TRBV28	TRBD2	TRBJ2-1	CASSQRENDEQFF	TGTGCCAGCAGCCAGCGGGAGAATGATGAGCAGTTCTTC
many	TRBV5-5	-	TRBJ1-5	CASSARVDSNQPQHF	TGTGCCAGCAGCGCCCGGGTCGATAGCAATCAGCCCCAGCATTTT
once	TRBV7-9	-	TRBJ2-5	CASSSLLGAPQETRYF	TGTGCCAGCAGCTCCCTCCTGGGGGCGCCGCAAGAGACCCGGTACTTC
-	TRBV5-1	-	TRBJ2-5	CASSMSALASETQYF	TGCGCCAGCAGCATGAGCGCGCTAGCGTCGGAGACCCAGTACTTC
-	TRBV4-1	-	TRBJ2-4	CASSQEGGKKNIQYF	TGCGCCAGCAGTCAAGAGGGGGGAAAAAAAAACATTCAGTACTTC
-	TRBV11-2	-	TRBJ1-1	CASIATGLSPFF	TGTGCCAGCATCGCAACGGGACTCAGCCCCTTTTTT
many	TRBV4-2	TRBD1	TRBJ1-5	CASSLQQGENQPQHF	TGTGCCAGCAGCCTACAACAGGGGGAGAATCAGCCCCAGCATTTT
-	TRBV29-1	-	TRBJ1-1	CRVEVIGGTGAFF	TGCAGAGTTGAGGTAATCGGTGGTACTGGAGCTTTCTTT
-	TRBV12-3/TRBV12-4	TRBD1	TRBJ1-2	CASRTGNYGYTF	TGTGCCAGCAGGACAGGGAACTATGGCTACACCTTC
-	TRBV11-2	-	TRBJ2-3	CASSSAGYTDTQYF	TGTGCCAGCAGCTCAGCCGGGTACACGGATACTCAGTATTTT
-	TRBV11-2	-	TRBJ2-3	CASSSRHTDTQYF	TGTGCCAGCAGTTCGAGGCACACAGATACGCAGTATTTT
many	TRBV11-1	-	TRBJ2-4	CASSAPVGGSQNIQYF	TGTGCCAGCAGCGCGCCGGTAGGGGGGTCTCAAAACATTCAGTACTTC
-	TRBV6-5	TRBD2	TRBJ2-1	CAGTPRGTSGSGEQFF	TGTGCCGGCACCCCGCGTGGAACTAGCGGGAGTGGTGAGCAGTTCTTC
-	TRBV11-2	TRBD2	TRBJ2-3	CACSLRPEGLAGDTQYF	TGTGCCTGCAGCTTACGCCCTGAGGGACTAGCAGGCGATACTCAGTATTTT
-	TRBV11-1	TRBD2	TRBJ2-3	CASSSRLAGVTDTKYF	TGTGCCAGCAGCTCAAGACTGGCGGGAGTTACAGATACGAAGTATTTT
few	TRBV11-2	TRBD2	TRBJ2-7	CASGRLAGSYEQYF	TGTGCTAGCGGCCGACTAGCGGGGTCCTACGAGCAGTACTTC
-	TRBV4-1	-	TRBJ1-5	CAGSQVRGQISQPQHF	TGCGCCGGCAGCCAAGTACGGGGGCAGATAAGTCAGCCCCAGCATTTT
many	TRBV5-1	-	TRBJ2-7	CASSFGALENEQYF	TGCGCCAGCAGCTTCGGGGCCTTAGAAAACGAGCAGTACTTC
many	TRBV4-3	TRBD2	TRBJ2-5	CASSQSRGGTQYF	TGCGCCAGCAGCCAATCCCGGGGGGGCACCCAGTACTTC
-	TRBV29-1	TRBD2	TRBJ2-3	CSGGLAGSTSTHYF	TGCAGCGGGGGACTAGCGGGATCTACGAGTACGCATTATTTT
-	TRBV5-4	-	TRBJ1-4	CASSPAAGSGEKLFF	TGTGCCAGCAGCCCTGCCGCAGGGTCGGGTGAAAAACTGTTTTTT
-	TRBV11-2	-	TRBJ2-5	CASSLFVRVGETQYF	TGTGCCAGCAGCTTATTTGTGAGGGTTGGAGAGACCCAGTACTTC
-	TRBV6-6	-	TRBJ1-5	CARSYLGPSNQPQHF	TGTGCCAGAAGTTACCTGGGCCCTAGCAATCAGCCCCAACATTTT
-	TRBV29-1	-	TRBJ2-7	CSATGEASHEQYF	TGCAGTGCTACAGGGGAGGCCTCCCACGAACAGTACTTC